Listed below are T cell receptor beta chains from one sample, sequenced in a study of blood T cells in healthy people across ages. Using its own MiXCR run on the 5' RACE reads, TCRdb lists one record per CDR3 protein. Here the sample spans 710,000 or so distinct CDR3 sequences, roughly 30% being singletons. Sequencing was done on a sample of blood. Receptors originate from a woman of 80 years or more in good health. Each CDR3 is given with its conserved first and last residue. D genes are given only for firm matches. Size is omitted from some rows. Given values are once, few, many or a class for expanded clones.

j_call clone_size v_call d_call cdr3_aa cdr3_nt
TRBJ2-1 . TRBV5-1 . CASRRGVGDEQFF TGCGCCAGCAGGCGCGGAGTTGGCGATGAGCAGTTCTTC
TRBJ1-5 many TRBV10-3 . CAISESGYNQPQHF TGTGCCATCAGTGAGTCAGGGTACAATCAGCCCCAGCATTTT
TRBJ2-1 many TRBV29-1 . CSVEDRWTAYNEQFF TGCAGCGTTGAAGACAGGTGGACGGCCTACAATGAGCAGTTCTTC
TRBJ2-7 many TRBV5-6 TRBD1 CASNDRGQGLEQYF TGTGCCAGCAACGACAGGGGGCAAGGACTCGAGCAGTACTTC
TRBJ2-3 many TRBV2 . CASSEMSVRVPTDTQYF TGTGCCAGCAGTGAAATGTCGGTCAGGGTCCCCACAGATACGCAGTATTTT
TRBJ2-7 . TRBV7-9 . CASSSPLAYEQYF TGTGCCAGCAGCTCCCCTTTGGCCTACGAGCAGTACTTC
TRBJ2-3 . TRBV5-1 . CASRDNPSTDTQYF TGCGCCAGCAGAGACAACCCGAGCACAGATACGCAGTATTTT
TRBJ2-2 few TRBV6-1 TRBD2 CASSEAGRGGRTGELFF TGTGCCAGCAGTGAAGCCGGGCGGGGGGGCCGGACCGGGGAGCTGTTTTTT
TRBJ2-7 many TRBV7-2 TRBD1 CASTQSTGAITYEQYF TGTGCCAGCACCCAATCGACAGGGGCCATTACCTACGAGCAGTACTTC
TRBJ2-7 many TRBV5-1 . CASSSTTGLGGYEQYF TGCGCCAGCAGCTCAACGACCGGGTTGGGGGGCTACGAGCAGTACTTC
TRBJ2-5 many TRBV20-1 . CSARGRDERGETQYF TGCAGTGCTAGAGGTCGGGACGAACGAGGCGAGACCCAGTACTTC
TRBJ2-7 many TRBV10-3 TRBD1 CAISEPGQTTYEQYF TGTGCCATCAGTGAGCCGGGACAGACTACCTACGAGCAGTACTTC
TRBJ2-6 . TRBV7-9 . CASSLEQFFSGANVLTF TGTGCCAGCAGCTTAGAACAGTTCTTCTCTGGGGCCAACGTCCTGACTTTC
TRBJ2-7 . TRBV20-1 . CSASPRRVNYEQYF TGCAGTGCTAGCCCCAGACGAGTAAACTACGAGCAGTACTTC
TRBJ1-2 many TRBV5-5 . CASSLVVGNYGYTF TGTGCCAGCAGCTTGGTAGTAGGGAACTATGGCTACACCTTC
TRBJ2-3 many TRBV9 . CASSPDADTQYF TGTGCCAGCAGCCCAGACGCGGATACGCAGTATTTT